This TCR beta chain is drawn from a study of shared clonotypes between healthy human individuals. Clones were read by immunoSEQ multiplex PCR, and TCRdb kept only the in-frame ones, dropping some. Of about 980,000 clones in the sample, over 60% were seen once. Per germline, CDR1 SGHDN and CDR2 FVKESK. The CDR3 extends over 16 amino acids. The V and J ends lost 1 base and 5 bases respectively, with 17 bases between them. Sequenced material: memory CD4+ T cells sorted from blood. Subset denoted: CD45RA-negative fraction. J is TRBJ2-5 and V is TRBV14, with D uncertain. This TCR was recovered from a man between 18 and 29 years old in good health. Here the CDR3 reads CASSQGSTALGETQYF. The CDR3 nucleotides are TGTGCCAGCAGCCAAGGGTCAACAGCCCTAGGGGAGACCCAGTACTTC.